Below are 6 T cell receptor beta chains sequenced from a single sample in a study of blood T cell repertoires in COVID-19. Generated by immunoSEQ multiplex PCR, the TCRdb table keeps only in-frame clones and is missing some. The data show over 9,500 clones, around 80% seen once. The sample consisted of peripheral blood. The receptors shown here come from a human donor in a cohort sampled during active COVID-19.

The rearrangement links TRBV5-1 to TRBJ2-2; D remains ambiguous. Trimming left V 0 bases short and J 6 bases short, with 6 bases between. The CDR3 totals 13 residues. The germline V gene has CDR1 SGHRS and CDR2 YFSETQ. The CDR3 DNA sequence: TGCGCCAGCAGCTTGGAGACTGCCGGGGAGCTGTTTTTT. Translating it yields CASSLETAGELFF.

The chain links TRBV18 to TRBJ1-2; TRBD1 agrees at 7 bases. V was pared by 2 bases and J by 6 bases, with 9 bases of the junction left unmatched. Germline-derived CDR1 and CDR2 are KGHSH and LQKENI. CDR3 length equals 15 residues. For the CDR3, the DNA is TGTGCCAGCTCACCAAGGGTAGCAGGGGGAGATGGCTACACCTTC. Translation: CASSPRVAGGDGYTF.

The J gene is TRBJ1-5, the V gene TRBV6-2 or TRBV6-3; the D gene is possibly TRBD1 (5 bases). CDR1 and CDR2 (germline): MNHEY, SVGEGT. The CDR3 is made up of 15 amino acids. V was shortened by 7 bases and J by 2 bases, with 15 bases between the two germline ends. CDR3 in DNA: TGTGCCAGCACCCCGCAGGCGGGGGGCAATCAGCCCCAGCATTTT. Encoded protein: CASTPQAGGNQPQHF.

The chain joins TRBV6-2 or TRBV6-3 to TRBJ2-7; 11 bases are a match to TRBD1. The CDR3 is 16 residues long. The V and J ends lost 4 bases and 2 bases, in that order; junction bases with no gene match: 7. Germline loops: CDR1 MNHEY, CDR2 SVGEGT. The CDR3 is CASSFTPGQGAYEQYF. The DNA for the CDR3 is TGTGCCAGCAGTTTCACACCGGGACAGGGGGCCTACGAGCAGTACTTC.

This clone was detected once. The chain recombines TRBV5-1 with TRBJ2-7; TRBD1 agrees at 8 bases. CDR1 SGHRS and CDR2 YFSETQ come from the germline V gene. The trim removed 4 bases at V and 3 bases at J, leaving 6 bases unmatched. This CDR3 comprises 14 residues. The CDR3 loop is CASSLGQASYEQYF. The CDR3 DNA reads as TGCGCCAGCAGCCTGGGACAGGCGAGCTACGAGCAGTACTTC.

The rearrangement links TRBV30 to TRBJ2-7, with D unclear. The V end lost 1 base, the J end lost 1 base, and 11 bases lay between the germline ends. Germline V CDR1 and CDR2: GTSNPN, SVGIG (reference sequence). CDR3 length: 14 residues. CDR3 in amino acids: CAWSGTARSYEQYF. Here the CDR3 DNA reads TGTGCCTGGAGTGGTACAGCCCGATCCTACGAGCAGTACTTC.